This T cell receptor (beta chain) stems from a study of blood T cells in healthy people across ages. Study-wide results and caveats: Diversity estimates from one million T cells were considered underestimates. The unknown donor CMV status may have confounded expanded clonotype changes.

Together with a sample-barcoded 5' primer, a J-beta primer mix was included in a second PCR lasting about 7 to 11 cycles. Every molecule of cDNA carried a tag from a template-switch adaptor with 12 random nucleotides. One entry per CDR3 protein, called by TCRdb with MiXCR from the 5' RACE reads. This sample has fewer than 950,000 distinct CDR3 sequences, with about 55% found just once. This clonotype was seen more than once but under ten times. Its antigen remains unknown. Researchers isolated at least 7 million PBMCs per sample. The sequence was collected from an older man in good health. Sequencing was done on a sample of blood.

CDR3 sequence (DNA): TGTGCCAGCAGGTCCCAGGGGGCCGATGAGCAGTTCTTC. It codes for CASRSQGADEQFF. The V and J genes are TRBV6-1 and TRBJ2-1; 8 bases fit TRBD1. V gave up 6 bases and J gave up 8 bases; unmatched junction bases: 6. Germline CDR1 and CDR2: MNHNS and SASEGT. The CDR3 is made up of 13 amino acids.